The 29 T cell receptor beta chains below come from one sample, sequenced in a study of cytomegalovirus exposure and HLA in healthy donors. Libraries were prepared by immunoSEQ multiplex PCR; TCRdb keeps only in-frame clonotypes and omits some of them. The data show 90,000 to 130,000 clones, over 85% seen once. The source material was PBMCs. Receptor source: a young woman in good health and CMV-seronegative.

The J gene is TRBJ2-2, the V gene TRBV5-4; 10 bases are a match to TRBD2. The CDR3 has 16 amino acids. The V segment lost 4 bases and the J segment 6 bases; nucleotides outside the gene matches: 9. In germline, CDR1 is SGHNT, CDR2 YYREEE (reference sequence). The CDR3 region is CASSERRLAGAGELFF. DNA for the CDR3: TGTGCCAGCAGCGAGAGGCGTCTAGCGGGAGCCGGGGAGCTGTTTTTT. The variable domain in full, completed from reference TRBV5-4 and TRBJ2-2, reads ETGVTQSPTHLIKTRGQQVTLRCSSQSGHNTVSWYQQALGQGPQFIFQYYREEENGRGNFPPRFSGLQFPNYSSELNVNALELDDSALYLCASSERRLAGAGELFFGEGSRLTVL.

The chain combines TRBV7-2 with TRBJ2-3; D remains unclear. Trimming pared 4 bases from V and 5 bases from J, leaving 10 bases between. The CDR3 length is 13 residues. Germline-derived CDR1 and CDR2 are SGHTA and FQGNSA. CDR3 loop: CASSSLAVDTQYF. CDR3 sequence (DNA): TGTGCCAGCAGCTCATTAGCTGTAGATACGCAGTATTTT.

The rearrangement joins TRBV2 to TRBJ1-2; tentative D call: TRBD1 (5 bases). CDR1 is SNHLY and CDR2 is FYNNEI in the germline V gene. The V end lost 11 bases, the J end lost 5 bases, and 9 bases lay between the germline ends. The length of the CDR3 is 10 residues. CDR3 sequence reads: CASRVYGYTF. DNA of the CDR3: TGTGCCTCCAGGGTATATGGCTACACCTTC.

The chain links TRBV9 to TRBJ2-7, with D maybe TRBD1 (6 bases). Trimming removed 0 bases from V and 0 bases from J, with 10 bases in between. There are 15 residues in the CDR3. Per the germline V gene, CDR1 is SGDLS and CDR2 is YYNGEE. CDR3 in DNA: TGTGCCAGCAGCGTAGAAGAAGGGGGCTCCTACGAGCAGTACTTC. Protein: CASSVEEGGSYEQYF.

The chain recombines TRBV21-1 with TRBJ1-1; TRBD1, the table's D call, lacks a check against the DNA. TRBV21-1 is noted as a pseudogene. The CDR3 consists of 15 residues. CDR3 coding DNA: TGTGCCAGCAGCAAAGTTCCCAGGTGGAACACTGAAGCTTTCTTT. This gives the protein CASSKVPRWNTEAFF.

The CDR3 loop is CASSHPTSGGERQFF. The CDR3, as DNA: TGCGCCAGCAGCCATCCTACTAGCGGGGGAGAGAGGCAGTTCTTC. The chain recombines TRBV4-1 with TRBJ2-1; TRBD2 matches 11 bases. CDR1 is MGHRA and CDR2 is YSYEKL in the germline V gene. Trimming cost V 3 bases and J 12 bases; bases outside gene matches: 10. There are 15 residues in the CDR3.

The J gene is TRBJ1-2, the V gene TRBV5-1; TRBD1 agrees at 10 bases. V lost 4 bases, J lost 3 bases, and 9 bases stayed unmatched. This CDR3 spans 16 amino acids. Germline V gene data show CDR1 as SGHRS and CDR2 as YFSETQ. The CDR3 reads CASSPIGTGEHYGYTF. CDR3 DNA sequence: TGCGCCAGCAGCCCGATAGGGACAGGGGAACACTATGGCTACACCTTC.

The V gene is TRBV7-3, the J gene TRBJ2-3; D may be TRBD2 (5 bases). V lost 5 bases and J lost 2, with 14 bases in between. CDR3 length equals 15 residues. CDR1 is SGHTA and CDR2 is FQGTGA in the germline V gene. CDR3 region: CASSSSGTLTDTQYF. For the CDR3, the DNA is TGTGCCAGCAGCAGCAGCGGAACCCTCACAGATACGCAGTATTTT.

CDR3 region: CASSPPGTSFPYNEQFF. The CDR3 coding sequence is TGTGCCAGCAGCCCGCCGGGTACATCCTTCCCCTACAATGAGCAGTTCTTC. This chain links TRBV28 with TRBJ2-1; unclear D gene. CDR1 and CDR2 from the germline V gene are MDHEN and SYDVKM. Between the trimmed V and J ends, which lost 6 bases and 2 bases, there was a span of 20 bases. The CDR3 runs 17 residues.

The chain has TRBV7-2 and TRBJ1-1; the D gene is possibly TRBD1 (6 bases). Trimming shortened V by 3 bases and J by 8 bases, and 13 bases separated the two germline ends. Germline CDR1 is SGHTA and CDR2 is FQGNSA. The CDR3 runs to 13 residues. The CDR3 DNA is TGTGCCAGCAGCTTCCAACAGGGCCAAGAAGCTTTCTTT. It is translated as CASSFQQGQEAFF.

The chain joins TRBV27 to TRBJ1-2; D is unclear. The germline V gene encodes CDR1 MNHEY and CDR2 SMNVEV (reference sequence). V was cut by 4 bases and J by 2 bases, with 8 bases left in between. The CDR3 contains 13 residues. The CDR3 DNA follows: TGTGCCAGCAGTTCCACGGAGAACTATGGCTACACCTTC. Its protein is CASSSTENYGYTF.

The V call is TRBV15, the J call TRBJ2-1; 9 nucleotides match TRBD1. J lost 0 bases, V lost 5 bases, and 8 bases had no gene match. CDR1 and CDR2 (germline): LNHNV, YYDKDF (reference sequence). This CDR3 region has 17 residues. The CDR3 DNA reads TGTGCCACCAGCGTACCCGGGGGACAGGGCTCCTACAATGAGCAGTTCTTC. Translating gives CATSVPGGQGSYNEQFF. Full variable domain (outside the CDR3, taken from reference TRBV15 and TRBJ2-1): DAMVIQNPRYQVTQFGKPVTLSCSQTLNHNVMYWYQQKSSQAPKLLFHYYDKDFNNEADTPDNFQSRRPNTSFCFLDIRSPGLGDTAMYLCATSVPGGQGSYNEQFFGPGTRLTVL.

This clone was picked up one time. The chain couples TRBV7-2 to TRBJ1-6, with 7 bases fitting TRBD1. Trimming removed 1 base from V and 7 bases from J; junction bases left unmatched: 4. CDR3 length: 15 residues. The germline V gene encodes CDR1 SGHTA and CDR2 FQGNSA. The CDR3 protein is CASSLEGGRNSPLHF. The CDR3 DNA reads as TGTGCCAGCAGCTTAGAAGGGGGCCGAAATTCACCCCTCCACTTT.

The V gene is TRBV9, the J gene TRBJ2-3, with D possibly matching TRBD2 (6 bases). V gave up 3 bases and J gave up 1 base, with 12 bases separating them. The germline gives CDR1 SGDLS, CDR2 YYNGEE. This CDR3 comprises 15 residues. CDR3 region: CASSAQGLGTDTQYF. The CDR3 bases are TGTGCCAGCAGCGCCCAGGGACTCGGCACAGATACGCAGTATTTT.

The J gene is TRBJ2-5, the V gene TRBV5-1, with 8 bases identical to TRBD2. The CDR3 sequence is 13 residues long. J gave up 3 bases and V 6 bases, and 4 bases lay outside the gene matches. Germline values: CDR1 SGHRS, CDR2 YFSETQ. Here the CDR3 DNA reads TGCGCCAGCACCGGACTAGCTAAAGAGACCCAGTACTTC. It codes for CASTGLAKETQYF.

This sequence joins TRBV28 and TRBJ2-5, with 7 positions matching TRBD2. V was clipped by 4 bases and J by 5 bases; unmatched bases: 10. The germline V gene encodes CDR1 MDHEN and CDR2 SYDVKM. This CDR3 is 15 amino acids long. The chain's CDR3 is CASSSRESRHETQYF. The DNA of the CDR3 is TGTGCCAGCAGTTCGCGGGAGTCACGCCACGAGACCCAGTACTTC.

This sequence joins TRBV10-3 and TRBJ2-7; D is possibly TRBD2 (6 bases). Germline loops: CDR1 ENHRY, CDR2 SYGVKD. V shed 2 bases and J shed 3 bases, with 8 bases lying between them. The CDR3 runs to 13 residues. CDR3 DNA: TGTGCCATCAGTGAGGTGGGGGGCTACGAGCAGTACTTC. The encoded protein is CAISEVGGYEQYF.

The DNA for the CDR3 is TGTGCCAGCAGTTTGGCGGGGAGCAATCAGCCCCAGCATTTT. Translated, it gives CASSLAGSNQPQHF. V is TRBV27 and J is TRBJ1-5, with D hard to call. V was pared by 3 bases and J by 1 base, with 7 bases between. The V gene's germline CDR1 is MNHEY and CDR2 SMNVEV (reference sequence). CDR3 size: 14 residues.

The chain uses TRBV7-2 and TRBJ2-7; 8 bases fit TRBD2. The junction had 14 bases not matched to a gene; V was cut back by 5 bases and J by 2 bases. CDR1 and CDR2 from the germline V gene are SGHTA and FQGNSA. CDR3 length: 17 residues. This CDR3 reads CASSPRFMAGGPYEQYF. The CDR3 DNA follows: TGTGCCAGCAGCCCCCGATTTATGGCGGGAGGTCCCTACGAGCAGTACTTC.

For the CDR3, the DNA is TGTGCCAGCAACCCGACCGGGGTAAACCGTAGGGAGACCCAGTACTTC. It encodes CASNPTGVNRRETQYF. The chain carries TRBV28 and TRBJ2-5; D possibly corresponds to TRBD2 (5 bases). The CDR3 runs to 16 residues. V shed 7 bases and J shed 5 bases, with 23 bases lying between them. CDR1 is MDHEN and CDR2 is SYDVKM in the germline V gene.

The chain is built from TRBV2 and TRBJ2-7; 12 bases fit TRBD2. Germline-derived CDR1 and CDR2 are SNHLY and FYNNEI. The CDR3 spans 17 residues. J lost 4 bases, V lost 6 bases, and 13 bases had no gene match. CDR3 in DNA: TGTGCCAGCAGGGATAGCTGGACTAGCGGGGATGGATACGAGCAGTACTTC. Its translation is CASRDSWTSGDGYEQYF.

The genes are TRBV19 and TRBJ2-1, with D maybe TRBD1 (6 bases). Per the germline V gene, CDR1 is LNHDA and CDR2 is SQIVND (reference sequence). V lost 4 bases to trimming and J lost 0 bases, with 13 bases between them. This CDR3 contains 16 residues. The CDR3 here is CASSKGTPSSYNEQFF. CDR3 DNA: TGTGCCAGTAGTAAAGGGACACCCAGCTCCTACAATGAGCAGTTCTTC.

The chain uses TRBV30 and TRBJ1-1, with 8 bases identical to TRBD1. V shed 2 bases and J 7 bases; nucleotides not matched to a gene: 6. The CDR3 extends over 13 amino acids. The germline gives CDR1 GTSNPN, CDR2 SVGIG (reference sequence). The CDR3 loop is CAWSLGTGREAFF. The CDR3 DNA is TGTGCCTGGAGTCTAGGGACAGGCCGTGAAGCTTTCTTT.

The CDR3 loop is CASSPDREERTEAFF. In DNA form, the CDR3 reads TGTGCCAGCAGTCCGGACAGGGAAGAGAGGACTGAAGCTTTCTTT. The V gene is TRBV6-5, the J gene TRBJ1-1, with 8 bases matching TRBD1. Germline loops: CDR1 MNHEY, CDR2 SVGAGI. The ends lost 5 bases at V and 5 bases at J; junction bases unmatched: 10. This CDR3 has 15 residues.

CDR3 amino acids: CASSQEVGDTQYF. The CDR3 DNA is TGTGCCAGCAGCCAAGAGGTCGGGGATACGCAGTATTTT. The V gene is TRBV14, the J gene TRBJ2-3; D unresolved. Per the germline V gene, CDR1 is SGHDN and CDR2 is FVKESK. V lost 0 bases and J lost 6, with 7 bases in between. The CDR3 sequence is 13 residues long.

A single count supports this clone. This rearrangement joins TRBV19 to TRBJ1-1; a possible D gene is TRBD1 (6 bases). Germline V gene sequence: CDR1 LNHDA, CDR2 SQIVND (reference sequence). This CDR3 is built from 15 residues. V lost 6 bases and J lost 1, with 15 bases in between. CDR3 in amino acids: CASRRMNRENTEAFF. The CDR3 DNA sequence: TGTGCCAGTAGGAGAATGAACAGGGAGAACACTGAAGCTTTCTTT.

The chain is built from TRBV5-6 and TRBJ1-4, with a tentative D call TRBD1 (6 bases). There are 14 residues in the CDR3. Deletions cut 0 bases from V and 8 bases from J, with 11 bases between. Germline CDR1 SGHDT, CDR2 YYEEEE. This CDR3 reads CASSLDRVVEKLFF. Written as DNA, the CDR3 is TGTGCCAGCAGCTTGGACAGGGTCGTAGAAAAACTGTTTTTT.

The J gene is TRBJ2-7, the V gene TRBV5-4, with D possibly TRBD1 on 5 matching bases. CDR1 is SGHNT, CDR2 YYREEE, per germline (reference sequence). The CDR3 consists of 12 residues. V lost 7 bases to trimming and J lost 2 bases, with 10 bases between them. The CDR3 here is CASGQGTYEQYF. For the CDR3, the DNA is TGTGCCAGCGGCCAGGGAACCTACGAGCAGTACTTC.

This sequence joins TRBV28 and TRBJ2-5; 8 nucleotides agree with TRBD2. Germline V gene data show CDR1 as MDHEN and CDR2 as SYDVKM. The V gene end was trimmed by 7 bases and the J gene end by 5 bases; junction bases not matched to a gene: 6. This CDR3 comprises 13 residues. CDR3 DNA: TGTGCCAGCAACGGGAGGGGATGGGAGACCCAGTACTTC. Translated, it gives CASNGRGWETQYF.